The clone carrying this T cell receptor (beta chain) came up once. This specimen belongs to a study of blood T cell repertoires in COVID-19. Across the study: COVID-19 samples from acute and convalescent phases originated in the United States, Italy and Spain.

As originally analysed: Using reference gene primer amplification, nucleated cell counts were estimated. Clones were read by immunoSEQ multiplex PCR, and TCRdb kept only the in-frame ones, dropping some. V, J and clone size derive from that table, while D and trimming were established from the DNA sequence. The sample lists roughly 74,000 clones; approximately 90% were seen once. This receptor was obtained from a man between 65 and 79 years old with active or convalescent COVID-19. What was sequenced was peripheral blood.

The CDR3 is CASSPGLGSNQPQHF. The DNA for the CDR3 is TGTGCCAGCAGTCCAGGACTGGGGAGCAATCAGCCCCAGCATTTT. This chain connects TRBV28 to TRBJ1-5, with no clear D. Trimming removed 5 bases at V and 1 base at J, with 12 bases between. CDR1 is MDHEN and CDR2 is SYDVKM in the germline V gene. This CDR3 has 15 residues. Full variable domain (rest looked up from reference TRBV28 and TRBJ1-5): DVKVTQSSRYLVKRTGEKVFLECVQDMDHENMFWYRQDPGLGLRLIYFSYDVKMKEKGDIPEGYSVSREKKERFSLILESASTNQTSMYLCASSPGLGSNQPQHFGDGTRLSIL.